This section outlines one T cell receptor beta chain sequence together with its context. Its antigen is not identified. The repertoire was sequenced with immunoSEQ multiplex PCR; TCRdb's copy has only in-frame clones and lacks some. The data show around 52,000 clones, with about 90% seen just once and roughly 5% held by the top ten. The sample originates from a study of a mutant IDH1 vaccine in newly diagnosed glioma. Study-wide context: Weeks 1, 3, 5, 7, 11, 15, 19 and 23 were when patients received their eight vaccinations. Therapy received beforehand was radiotherapy, temozolomide, or both, with most patients given both. Either 4-6 weeks after radiotherapy alone or alongside temozolomide, vaccination was begun. Overall study findings and caveats: Pseudoprogression showed no apparent link to changes in top peripheral T cell clonotypes.

Time point described: week 5, during vaccination. In the vaccine, a single dose held 300 ug of the mutant IDH1 20-mer peptide, along with topical imiquimod. CDR1 is SGHTA, CDR2 FQGTGA, per germline. V lost 6 bases to trimming and J lost 5 bases; unmatched junction nucleotides: 6. This CDR3 has 13 amino acids. The clonotype comes from a woman aged 40-49 years with glioma. V and J are TRBV7-3 and TRBJ2-5; the match to TRBD1 covers 7 bases. The sample was PBMCs, taken from a glioma patient whose treatment included an IDH1 peptide vaccine. The CDR3 loop is CASSEGASETQYF. The CDR3 DNA reads TGTGCCAGCAGTGAGGGGGCGAGTGAGACCCAGTACTTC.